Presented here are 22 T cell receptor beta chains from one specimen sequenced in a study of blood T cell repertoires in COVID-19. Profiled with immunoSEQ multiplex PCR; TCRdb holds only in-frame clones, not every one. The data hold over 250,000 clones, with approximately 85% observed a single time. The source material was peripheral blood. These receptors came from a man in his fifties or sixties with active or convalescent COVID-19.

This rearrangement joins TRBV10-3 to TRBJ2-3; TRBD2 aligns across 8 bases. The germline CDR1 and CDR2 sequences are ENHRY and SYGVKD. This CDR3 is built from 15 residues. Trimming cost V 4 bases and J 5 bases; bases outside gene matches: 8. The CDR3 region is CAISASGSGRDTQYF. The DNA of the CDR3 is TGTGCCATCAGTGCCAGCGGGAGCGGAAGAGATACGCAGTATTTT.

The chain uses TRBV6-5 and TRBJ2-7; possible D gene TRBD1, 5 bases. V gave up 0 bases and J gave up 0 bases, with 12 bases separating them. The CDR3 is 16 residues long. Germline CDR1 MNHEY, CDR2 SVGAGI. The CDR3 sequence: CASSYSGSGFSYEQYF. CDR3 bases: TGTGCCAGCAGTTACTCAGGTTCAGGGTTCTCCTACGAGCAGTACTTC.

This clone occurred a few times. The chain links TRBV5-4 to TRBJ2-1; D possibly corresponds to TRBD2 (5 bases). This CDR3 is 12 amino acids long. Between the trimmed V and J ends, which lost 3 bases and 15 bases, there was a span of 16 bases. Germline CDR1 reads SGHNT; CDR2 reads YYREEE (reference sequence). The chain's CDR3 is CASSSHRGLGFF. The CDR3 DNA sequence: TGTGCCAGCAGCTCCCATAGAGGACTCGGGTTCTTC.

This chain joins TRBV5-1 and TRBJ2-1; D is unresolved. The germline V gene encodes CDR1 SGHRS and CDR2 YFSETQ. Between the trimmed V and J ends, which lost 1 base and 5 bases, there was a span of 13 bases. There are 15 residues in the CDR3. The CDR3 sequence is CASSLSPMENNEQFF. The CDR3 DNA is TGCGCCAGCAGCTTGTCCCCTATGGAGAACAATGAGCAGTTCTTC.

The chain recombines TRBV28 with TRBJ1-5; 7 nucleotides match TRBD1. This CDR3 spans 12 amino acids. The germline gives CDR1 MDHEN, CDR2 SYDVKM. V was clipped by 11 bases and J by 6 bases; unmatched bases: 7. CDR3 coding DNA: TGTGCCGCTACAGGGGCGGGTCAGCCCCAGCATTTT. Its translation is CAATGAGQPQHF.

The gene calls are TRBV5-4 and TRBJ2-5, with 12 bases that match TRBD2. Germline values: CDR1 SGHNT, CDR2 YYREEE (reference sequence). The CDR3 has 15 amino acids. V dropped 4 bases and J dropped 1; count of bases not matched to a gene: 2. As DNA, the CDR3 is TGTGCCAGCAGCCCGGGACTAGCGGGCCAAGAGACCCAGTACTTC. Translating gives CASSPGLAGQETQYF.

The V and J genes are TRBV7-2 and TRBJ2-2; 9 nucleotides match TRBD2. V lost 3 bases, J lost 1 base, and 3 bases stayed unmatched. The V gene's germline CDR1 is SGHTA and CDR2 FQGNSA. The CDR3 consists of 16 residues. CDR3 region: CASSFQAGGNTGELFF. Written as DNA, the CDR3 is TGTGCCAGCAGCTTTCAAGCGGGAGGGAACACCGGGGAGCTGTTTTTT.

This rearrangement joins TRBV6-2 or TRBV6-3 to TRBJ1-1; 7 positions match TRBD1. V shed 5 bases, J shed 6 bases, and the junction held 0 bases outside the gene matches. The CDR3 extends over 11 amino acids. The germline gives CDR1 MNHEY, CDR2 SVGEGT. The CDR3 bases are TGTGCCAGCAGTCAGGGGGCTGAAGCTTTCTTT. As protein: CASSQGAEAFF.

This clone was detected once. The chain has TRBV7-8 and TRBJ2-5, with 11 positions matching TRBD1. Germline CDR1 is SGHVS and CDR2 is FQNEAQ. The CDR3 covers 15 residues. V dropped 1 base and J dropped 5; count of bases not matched to a gene: 3. CDR3 in amino acids: CASSLGTGGRETQYF. The CDR3 DNA reads as TGTGCCAGCAGCTTAGGGACAGGGGGCCGGGAGACCCAGTACTTC. The complete variable domain, with remaining parts taken from reference TRBV7-8 and TRBJ2-5, reads GAGVSQSPRYKVAKRGQDVALRCDPISGHVSLFWYQQALGQGPEFLTYFQNEAQLDKSGLPSDRFFAERPEGSVSTLKIQRTQQEDSAVYLCASSLGTGGRETQYFGPGTRLLVL.

The table lists this clone with a few counts. J is TRBJ1-3 and V is TRBV16; no clear D gene. The CDR3 extends over 14 amino acids. V lost 9 bases to trimming and J lost 0 bases, with 12 bases between them. Per germline, CDR1 KGHSY and CDR2 FQNENV. CDR3 bases: TGTGCCAGTTCAGACTTACCCTCTGGAAACACCATATATTTT. This sequence encodes CASSDLPSGNTIYF.

The rearrangement joins TRBV9 to TRBJ2-1; possible D gene TRBD2, 5 bases. CDR1 and CDR2 from the germline V gene are SGDLS and YYNGEE. Deletions cut 1 base from V and 6 bases from J, with 14 bases between. The CDR3 loop spans 15 amino acids. CDR3 residues: CASSVTDFPGNEQFF. Here the CDR3 DNA reads TGTGCCAGCAGCGTAACGGACTTCCCCGGCAATGAGCAGTTCTTC.

J is TRBJ1-2 and V is TRBV3-1 (or the pseudogene TRBV3-2), with 7 bases aligning to TRBD1. The CDR3 has 15 amino acids. CDR1 and CDR2 (germline): LGHDT, YNNKEL (reference sequence). V was pared by 1 base and J by 4 bases, with 6 bases of the junction left unmatched. This chain's CDR3 is CASSQVQGGSYGYTF. CDR3 bases: TGTGCCAGCAGCCAAGTTCAGGGGGGTAGCTATGGCTACACCTTC.

The V call is TRBV18, the J call TRBJ2-5, with TRBD2 identical over 7 bases. Germline assignment: CDR1 KGHSH and CDR2 LQKENI. The V segment lost 1 base and the J segment 4 bases; nucleotides outside the gene matches: 15. The CDR3 is made up of 18 amino acids. The CDR3 nucleotides read TGTGCCAGCTCACCACGGGCTAGCGGAGGGGAGGTAAGAGAGACCCAGTACTTC. This codes for CASSPRASGGEVRETQYF.

The gene calls are TRBV12-3 or TRBV12-4 and TRBJ1-1, with D unresolved. V lost 6 bases to trimming and J lost 5 bases, with 13 bases between them. CDR3 length equals 13 residues. In DNA form, the CDR3 reads TGTGCCAGCAGCCCGACGGGAAAGACTGAAGCTTTCTTT. The encoded protein is CASSPTGKTEAFF.

This clone was seen just once. V and J are TRBV9 and TRBJ2-2, with D perhaps matching TRBD1 (6 bases). Germline CDR1 and CDR2: SGDLS and YYNGEE. The CDR3 has 15 residues. V shed 2 bases and J shed 6 bases, with 14 bases lying between them. Here the CDR3 DNA reads TGTGCCAGCAGCGTTTGGGGACAATCCTCCGGGGAGCTGTTTTTT. Protein sequence: CASSVWGQSSGELFF.

The rearrangement joins TRBV5-6 to TRBJ1-6; 7 bases line up with TRBD1. The CDR3 runs to 14 residues. The ends lost 4 bases at V and 8 bases at J; junction bases unmatched: 6. Germline values: CDR1 SGHDT, CDR2 YYEEEE. For the CDR3, the DNA is TGTGCCAGCAGCGAGGGACAGCGGTATTCACCCCTCCACTTT. Its translation: CASSEGQRYSPLHF.

The chain joins TRBV10-3 to TRBJ1-1, with D unresolved. Deletions cut 10 bases from V and 2 bases from J, with 11 bases between. The CDR3 consists of 12 residues. Germline V gene sequence: CDR1 ENHRY, CDR2 SYGVKD. The CDR3 sequence: CATGYVNTEAFF. DNA for the CDR3: TGTGCCACCGGGTACGTTAACACTGAAGCTTTCTTT.

The rearrangement links TRBV2 to TRBJ1-3; TRBD1 is a possible D gene (6 bases). Trimming shortened V by 10 bases and J by 4 bases, and 14 bases separated the two germline ends. The germline V gene has CDR1 SNHLY and CDR2 FYNNEI. The CDR3 consists of 13 residues. In DNA form, the CDR3 reads TGTGCCAAAACGGGGGGGCCCGGAAACACCATATATTTT. This encodes CAKTGGPGNTIYF.

The chain employs TRBV2 and TRBJ1-2; 8 bases match TRBD1. V dropped 2 bases and J dropped 5; count of bases not matched to a gene: 4. The V gene's germline CDR1 is SNHLY and CDR2 FYNNEI. This CDR3 is built from 14 residues. The CDR3 loop is CASSESTGVYGYTF. CDR3 nucleotides: TGTGCCAGCAGTGAATCGACAGGGGTATATGGCTACACCTTC.

The rearrangement joins TRBV25-1 to TRBJ2-2; 8 bases map to TRBD1. CDR1 is MGHDK and CDR2 is SYGVNS in the germline V gene. The CDR3 has 17 amino acids. V shed 5 bases, J shed 4 bases, and the junction held 12 bases outside the gene matches. The CDR3, as DNA: TGTGCCAGCAGTTTTGGGAGTTCGACAGGGGTCACCGGGGAGCTGTTTTTT. Protein sequence: CASSFGSSTGVTGELFF.

Points on this clone: Other DNA sequences of this sample code for an identical CDR3. The V call is TRBV7-2, the J call TRBJ2-7, with D tentatively TRBD1 (6 bases). CDR3 size: 11 residues. CDR1 is SGHTA, CDR2 FQGNSA, per germline. Trimming pared 9 bases from V and 3 bases from J, leaving 9 bases between. The CDR3 DNA is TGTGCCAGTAGCAGGGGCTACGAGCAGTACTTC. This gives the protein CASSRGYEQYF.

This clone was counted a few times. The rearrangement links TRBV19 to TRBJ1-4, with 9 bases lining up with TRBD1. The CDR3 totals 13 residues. CDR1 and CDR2 (germline): LNHDA, SQIVND (reference sequence). Trimming at V came to 5 bases and at J to 10 bases, leaving 5 bases not matched to a gene. The CDR3 protein is CASSEQGARKLFF. Here the CDR3 DNA reads TGTGCCAGTAGTGAACAGGGGGCGCGAAAACTGTTTTTT.